A single TCR beta chain is shown here with its context. Its target is not known. Per germline, CDR1 SGHRS and CDR2 YFSETQ. Trimming removed 6 bases at V and 9 bases at J, with 28 bases between. The CDR3 is made up of 17 amino acids. This specimen comes from a study of cytomegalovirus exposure and HLA in healthy donors. At the level of the study: Out of approximately 170 million T cells, an earlier analysis found 117 million unique TCR beta sequences in total. Study-wide results and limits: Roughly uniform sequencing depth across donors was assumed, possibly incorrectly.

The primer mix had 60 Vbeta and 13 Jbeta primers. Source study methods: Later, an analysis found 75 million to 100 million unique TCR beta chains, and roughly 9.9 million of these were shared. Sequencing used immunoSEQ multiplex PCR; TCRdb keeps in-frame clones, though not all of them. V and J calls and clone size are as listed in that table; D and trimming were resolved from the DNA. The sample records 150,000 to 200,000 clones, around four fifths being singletons. This TCR was recovered from a man aged 45 to 65 in good health and CMV-seropositive. The source material was PBMCs. The rearrangement uses TRBV5-1 and TRBJ2-1; possibly TRBD1 for D (5 bases). CDR3 amino acids: CASTKGQGTIKAVEQFF. CDR3 sequence (DNA): TGCGCCAGCACAAAGGGGCAGGGAACAATTAAGGCGGTTGAGCAGTTCTTC.